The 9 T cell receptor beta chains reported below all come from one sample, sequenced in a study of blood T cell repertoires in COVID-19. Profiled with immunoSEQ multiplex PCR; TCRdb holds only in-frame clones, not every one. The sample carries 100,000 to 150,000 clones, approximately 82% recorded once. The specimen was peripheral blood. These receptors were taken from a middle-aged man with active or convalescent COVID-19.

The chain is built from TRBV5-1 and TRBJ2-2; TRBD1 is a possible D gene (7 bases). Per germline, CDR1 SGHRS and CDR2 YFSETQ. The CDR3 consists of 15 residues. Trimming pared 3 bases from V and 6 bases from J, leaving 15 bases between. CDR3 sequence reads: CASSSGDREAGELFF. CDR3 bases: TGCGCCAGCAGCTCGGGTGACAGGGAGGCCGGGGAGCTGTTTTTT.

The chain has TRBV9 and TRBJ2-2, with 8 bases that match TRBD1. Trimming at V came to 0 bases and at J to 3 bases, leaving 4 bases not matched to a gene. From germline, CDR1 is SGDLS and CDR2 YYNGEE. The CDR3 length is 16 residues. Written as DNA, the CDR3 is TGTGCCAGCAGCGTAGAGGGGACAGGATACACCGGGGAGCTGTTTTTT. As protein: CASSVEGTGYTGELFF.

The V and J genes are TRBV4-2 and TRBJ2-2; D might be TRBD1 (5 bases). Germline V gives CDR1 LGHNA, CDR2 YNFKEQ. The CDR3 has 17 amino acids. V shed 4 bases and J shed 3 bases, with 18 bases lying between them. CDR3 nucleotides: TGTGCCAGCAGCCTAAGGCAGGGTAGTGGGGACACCGGGGAGCTGTTTTTT. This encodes CASSLRQGSGDTGELFF.

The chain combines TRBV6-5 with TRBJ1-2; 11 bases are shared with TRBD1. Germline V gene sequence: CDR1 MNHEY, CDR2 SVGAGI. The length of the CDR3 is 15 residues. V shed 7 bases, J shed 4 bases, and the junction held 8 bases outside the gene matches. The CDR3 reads CASTTGQGATYGYTF. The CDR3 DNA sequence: TGTGCCAGCACTACAGGACAGGGGGCCACCTATGGCTACACCTTC.

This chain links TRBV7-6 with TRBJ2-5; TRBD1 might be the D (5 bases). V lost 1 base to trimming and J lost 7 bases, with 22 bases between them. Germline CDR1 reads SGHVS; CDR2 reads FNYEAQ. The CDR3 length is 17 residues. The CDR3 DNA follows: TGTGCCAGCAGCTTAGAAGAAGGATTTGGCAGGGTTGGGACCCAGTACTTC. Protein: CASSLEEGFGRVGTQYF.

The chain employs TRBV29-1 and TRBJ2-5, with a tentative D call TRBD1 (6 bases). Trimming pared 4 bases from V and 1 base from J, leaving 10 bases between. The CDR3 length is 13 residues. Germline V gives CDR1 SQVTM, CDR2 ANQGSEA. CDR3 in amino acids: CSVARDTQETQYF. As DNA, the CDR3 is TGCAGCGTTGCCCGGGACACCCAAGAGACCCAGTACTTC.

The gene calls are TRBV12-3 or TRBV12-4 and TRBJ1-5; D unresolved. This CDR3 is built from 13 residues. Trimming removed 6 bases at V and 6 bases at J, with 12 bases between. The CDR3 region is CASSQHNGQPQHF. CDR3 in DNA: TGTGCCAGCAGCCAACACAATGGTCAGCCCCAGCATTTT.

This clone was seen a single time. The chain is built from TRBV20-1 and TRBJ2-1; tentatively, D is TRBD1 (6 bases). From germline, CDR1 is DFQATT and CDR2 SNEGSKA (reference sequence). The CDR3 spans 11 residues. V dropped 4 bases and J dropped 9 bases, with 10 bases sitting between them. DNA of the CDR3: TGCAGTGCTACCGACAGGCCTGAGCAGTTCTTC. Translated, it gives CSATDRPEQFF.

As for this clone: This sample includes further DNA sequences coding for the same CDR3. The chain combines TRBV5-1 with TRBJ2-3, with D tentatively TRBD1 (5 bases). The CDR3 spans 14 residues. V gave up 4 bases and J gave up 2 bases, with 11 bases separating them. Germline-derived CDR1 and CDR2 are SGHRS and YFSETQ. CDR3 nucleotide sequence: TGCGCCAGCAGCCTCGGACAAGACACAGATACGCAGTATTTT. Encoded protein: CASSLGQDTDTQYF.